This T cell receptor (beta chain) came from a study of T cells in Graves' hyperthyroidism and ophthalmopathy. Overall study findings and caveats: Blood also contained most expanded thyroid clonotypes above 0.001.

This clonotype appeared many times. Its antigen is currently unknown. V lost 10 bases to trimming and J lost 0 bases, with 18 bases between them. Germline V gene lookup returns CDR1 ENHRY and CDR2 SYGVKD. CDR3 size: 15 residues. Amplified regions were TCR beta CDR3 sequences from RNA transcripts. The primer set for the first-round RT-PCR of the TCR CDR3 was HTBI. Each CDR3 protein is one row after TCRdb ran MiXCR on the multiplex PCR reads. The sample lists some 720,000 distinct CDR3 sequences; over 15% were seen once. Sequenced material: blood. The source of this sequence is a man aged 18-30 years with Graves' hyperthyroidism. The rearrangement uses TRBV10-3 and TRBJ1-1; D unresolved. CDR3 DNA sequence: TGTGCCAGTACCTCAATCGGACGATTGAACACTGAAGCTTTCTTT. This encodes CASTSIGRLNTEAFF.